The clone carrying this T cell receptor beta chain was recorded many times. Its antigen remains unknown. This entry comes from a study of molecular identifiers for immune sequencing clone quantification. Findings of the study overall: Over 99% of effector molecules, yet under 1% of naive-cell molecules, were held by clones above 20 RNA copies. Detectable among about a million naive cells, according to reports, was Jurkat TCR RNA spiked in from one cell.

Isolation of naive CD8 T cells was achieved by sorting on a CD8+CD4-CCR7+CD45RA+ phenotype. V was cut by 3 bases and J by 5 bases, with 7 bases left in between. From germline, CDR1 is MNHEY and CDR2 SMNVEV (reference sequence). The CDR3 sequence is 13 residues long. Previously described methods with listed TCR primers produced the bulk TCR libraries. TCRdb independently ran MiXCR on the PCR reads; one entry per CDR3 protein. The sample lists under 600,000 distinct CDR3 sequences, around 25% seen once, with around 0.76% in the top ten. This TCR was sampled from a human donor in good health. Some libraries in this study had Jurkat cell RNA spiked in. V and J are TRBV27 and TRBJ1-4; the D is unclear. The sample was naive CD8+ T cells from blood, with Jurkat cell RNA spiked in. Stated subset: FACS-sorted CD8+CD4-CCR7+CD45RA+ naive T cells. The CDR3 DNA follows: TGTGCCAGCAGTTTCCAGACAAATGAAAAACTGTTTTTT. Residues: CASSFQTNEKLFF.